This T cell receptor beta chain emerged from a study of regulatory T cells in long-lasting Graves disease. Study summary: More than 5 years of antithyroid drugs with positive TSH receptor antibodies defined persistent Graves' disease.

Time point here: persistent/refractory GD, antithyroid drugs over 5 years with positive TRAb. There was RNA extracted from PBMCs, and the TCR library was made from it. Graves' disease was diagnosed by American Thyroid Association guidelines. Assembly of TCR beta libraries relied on iRepertoire HTBI primers together with Arm-PCR of CDR3 regions. Each CDR3 protein is one row after TCRdb ran MiXCR on the multiplex PCR reads. Here the sample spans fewer than 450,000 distinct CDR3 sequences, 20% being singletons. Germline V gene lookup returns CDR1 MNHNS and CDR2 SASEGT. The CDR3 has 15 residues. The ends were cut back, 7 bases at V and 0 bases at J, with 10 bases in the middle. Whole-study findings and limits: Repertoires from persistent disease leaned toward TRBV28, TRBJ1-2 and TRBJ2-5.

This clonotype has ten or more counts. Its antigen is currently unknown. The starting material was peripheral blood mononuclear cells (PBMCs), obtained when the disease was refractory, from a patient treated with antithyroid drugs. The source is a female donor with Graves disease. The V and J genes are TRBV6-1 and TRBJ2-6, with D unclear. The CDR3 region has the DNA TGTGCCAGCACCTTTAGAACCTCTGGGGCCAACGTCCTGACTTTC. This gives the protein CASTFRTSGANVLTF.